This TCR beta chain was retrieved from a study of cytomegalovirus exposure and HLA in healthy donors. Germline V gene data show CDR1 as SGHAT and CDR2 as FQNNGV. V was cut by 5 bases and J by 4 bases, with 17 bases left in between. The CDR3 contains 15 residues. 60 Vbeta and 13 Jbeta primers were used in PCR. Sequenced by immunoSEQ multiplex PCR; TCRdb stores in-frame clones only, minus some. The sample carries about 120,000 clones, 82% recorded once. The sample comprised PBMCs. This receptor was identified in a woman under 30 in good health and CMV-seronegative. The gene calls are TRBV11-2 and TRBJ1-2; D gene uncertain. The CDR3 loop is CASSANGMATYGYTF. The CDR3 DNA follows: TGTGCCAGCAGCGCTAACGGGATGGCCACCTATGGCTACACCTTC. Full variable domain (outside the CDR3, taken from reference TRBV11-2 and TRBJ1-2): EAGVAQSPRYKIIEKRQSVAFWCNPISGHATLYWYQQILGQGPKLLIQFQNNGVVDDSQLPKDRFSAERLKGVDSTLKIQPAKLEDSAVYLCASSANGMATYGYTFGSGTRLTVV.